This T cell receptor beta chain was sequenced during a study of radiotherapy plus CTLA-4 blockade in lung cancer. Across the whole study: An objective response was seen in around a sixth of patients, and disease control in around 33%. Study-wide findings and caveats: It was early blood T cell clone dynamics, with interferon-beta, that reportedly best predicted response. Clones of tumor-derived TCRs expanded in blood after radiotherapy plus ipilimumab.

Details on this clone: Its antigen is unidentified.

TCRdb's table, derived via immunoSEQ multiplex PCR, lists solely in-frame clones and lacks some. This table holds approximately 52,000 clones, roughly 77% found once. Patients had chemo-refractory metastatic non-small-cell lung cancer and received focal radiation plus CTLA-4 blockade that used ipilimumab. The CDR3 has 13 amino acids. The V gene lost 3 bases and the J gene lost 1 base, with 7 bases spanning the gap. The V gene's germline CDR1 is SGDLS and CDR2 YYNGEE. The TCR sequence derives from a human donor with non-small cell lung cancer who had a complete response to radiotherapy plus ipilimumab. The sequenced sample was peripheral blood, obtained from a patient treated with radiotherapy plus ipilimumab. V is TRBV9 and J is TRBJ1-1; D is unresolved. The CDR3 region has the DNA TGTGCCAGCAGCGCCGGGAAGAACACTGAAGCTTTCTTT. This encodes CASSAGKNTEAFF.